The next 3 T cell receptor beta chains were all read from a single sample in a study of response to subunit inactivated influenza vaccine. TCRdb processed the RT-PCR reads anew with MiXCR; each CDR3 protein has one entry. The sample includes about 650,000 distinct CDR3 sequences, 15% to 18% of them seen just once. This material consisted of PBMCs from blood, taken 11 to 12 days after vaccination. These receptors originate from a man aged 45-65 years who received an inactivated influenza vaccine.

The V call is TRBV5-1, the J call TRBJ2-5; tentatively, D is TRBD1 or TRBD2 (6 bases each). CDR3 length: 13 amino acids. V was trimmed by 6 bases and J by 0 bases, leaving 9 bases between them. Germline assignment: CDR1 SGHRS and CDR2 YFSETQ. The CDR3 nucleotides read TGCGCCAGCACCGGGGGCGACCAAGAGACCCAGTACTTC. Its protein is CASTGGDQETQYF.

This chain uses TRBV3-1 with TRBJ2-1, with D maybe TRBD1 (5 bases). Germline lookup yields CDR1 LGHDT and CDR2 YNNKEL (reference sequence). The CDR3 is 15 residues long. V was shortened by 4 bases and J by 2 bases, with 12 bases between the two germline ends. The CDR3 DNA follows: TGTGCCAGCAGCCCTAACAGGTACACCTACAATGAGCAGTTCTTC. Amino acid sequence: CASSPNRYTYNEQFF.

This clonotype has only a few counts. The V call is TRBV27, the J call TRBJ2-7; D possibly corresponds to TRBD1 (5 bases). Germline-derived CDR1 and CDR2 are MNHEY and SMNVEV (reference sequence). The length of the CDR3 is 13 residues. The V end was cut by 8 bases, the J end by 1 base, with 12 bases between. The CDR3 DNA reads TGTGCCAGCGGCCGACAGCCTTCCTACGAGCAGTACTTC. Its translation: CASGRQPSYEQYF.